This TCR beta chain was profiled in a study of tumor and adjacent non-tumor tissue in lung cancer. CDR1 is MDHEN, CDR2 SYDVKM, per germline. The V segment lost 7 bases and the J segment 13 bases; nucleotides outside the gene matches: 24. The CDR3 runs 16 residues. Three rounds of nested PCR, following a modified ARM-PCR protocol, produced the TCRbeta library. TCRdb itself ran the multiplex PCR reads through MiXCR, one entry per CDR3 protein. This table has under 140,000 distinct CDR3 sequences, 84% appearing once. RNA was extracted from bulk tissue without any cell sorting. The chain links TRBV28 to TRBJ2-7, with 8 bases identical to TRBD1. The source material was lung tumor tissue. This TCR was recovered from a man aged 65 to 85 with non-small cell lung cancer. The CDR3 bases are TGTGCCAGCACTCCTTGGTGGGGACAGGACTCCTACGAACATTACTTC. It translates to CASTPWWGQDSYEHYF.